One sample yielded the 21 T cell receptor beta chains listed below, sequenced in a study of early T cells in non-severe SARS-CoV-2 infection. A single record per CDR3 protein comes from TCRdb applying MiXCR to the 5' RACE reads. The data show tens of thousands of distinct CDR3 sequences, about 13% seen once. This sample comprised whole blood, obtained at baseline. The receptors derive from an adult who was a healthcare worker with PCR-confirmed SARS-CoV-2 infection or an uninfected control (not recorded which).

About this clonotype: At one end the junction does not follow the germline gene, possibly because of a read error. The chain recombines TRBV28 with TRBJ1-2; maybe TRBD1 (5 bases). Per the germline V gene, CDR1 is MDHEN and CDR2 is SYDVKM. This CDR3 contains 13 residues. The CDR3 region is CASIPAGYYGYTF. CDR3 nucleotides: TGTGCCAGCATCCCCGCAGGGTACTACGGCTACACCTTC.

Only a few counts were recorded for this clonotype. V is TRBV29-1 and J is TRBJ2-2; TRBD1 might be the D (6 bases). Deletions cut 5 bases from V and 1 base from J, with 11 bases between. CDR3 length: 14 amino acids. Germline V CDR1 and CDR2: SQVTM, ANQGSEA. Here the CDR3 reads CSVYWTVNTGELFF. The CDR3 bases are TGCAGCGTTTACTGGACAGTGAACACCGGGGAGCTGTTTTTT.

In its sample, this clonotype was seen a few times. J is TRBJ2-1 and V is TRBV7-9; D is ambiguous. The CDR3 loop spans 13 amino acids. Trimming removed 2 bases at V and 7 bases at J, with 9 bases between. Looked up from germline, CDR1 is SEHNR and CDR2 is FQNEAQ (reference sequence). CDR3 in amino acids: CASSLSAENEQFF. The CDR3 DNA is TGTGCCAGCAGCTTATCCGCAGAAAATGAGCAGTTCTTC. Combining the CDR3 with reference TRBV7-9 and TRBJ2-1 gives the whole variable domain DTGVSQNPRHKITKRGQNVTFRCDPISEHNRLYWYRQTLGQGPEFLTYFQNEAQLEKSRLLSDRFSAERPKGSFSTLEIQRTEQGDSAMYLCASSLSAENEQFFGPGTRLTVL.

This clonotype was observed a handful of times. The chain carries TRBV5-1 and TRBJ2-3, with D hard to call. Trimming stripped 5 bases from V and 10 bases from J, with 17 bases between. The germline CDR1 and CDR2 sequences are SGHRS and YFSETQ. The CDR3 length is 13 residues. The CDR3 reads CASRRDLITAQYF. DNA of the CDR3: TGCGCCAGCAGACGTGACCTTATAACGGCGCAGTATTTT. Using reference TRBV5-1 and TRBJ2-3 for the parts outside the CDR3, the full variable domain is KAGVTQTPRYLIKTRGQQVTLSCSPISGHRSVSWYQQTPGQGLQFLFEYFSETQRNKGNFPGRFSGRQFSNSRSEMNVSTLELGDSALYLCASRRDLITAQYFGPGTRLTVL.

This clonotype showed up many times. J is TRBJ2-7 and V is TRBV6-1; D ambiguous. Germline V lookup: CDR1 MNHNS, CDR2 SASEGT. The CDR3 runs 15 residues. Trimming left V 7 bases short and J 3 bases short, with 19 bases between. CDR3 DNA sequence: TGTGCCAGCACATTAACTACCAGCGTAGACTACGAGCAGTACTTC. This gives the protein CASTLTTSVDYEQYF.

The chain is built from TRBV4-2 and TRBJ1-2; D gene unclear. CDR3 length equals 14 residues. Germline CDR1 reads LGHNA; CDR2 reads YNFKEQ. V lost 0 bases and J 9 bases, leaving 14 bases between the germline ends. CDR3 DNA sequence: TGTGCCAGCAGCCAAGATATGACCGTCGGCAGCTACACCTTC. Translating it yields CASSQDMTVGSYTF.

This clonotype has more than one count but fewer than ten. The V gene is TRBV3-1, the J gene TRBJ2-7, with 10 bases lining up with TRBD2. V shed 1 base, J shed 1 base, and the junction held 1 base outside the gene matches. Germline V gene data show CDR1 as LGHDT and CDR2 as YNNKEL (reference sequence). This CDR3 region has 15 residues. The CDR3 DNA follows: TGTGCCAGCAGCCAAGGGACTAGCGGTTCCTACGAGCAGTACTTC. This sequence encodes CASSQGTSGSYEQYF.

The chain has TRBV6-5 and TRBJ1-2; unclear D gene. Germline CDR1 reads MNHEY; CDR2 reads SVGAGI. The CDR3 covers 13 residues. The V end lost 2 bases, the J end lost 2 bases, and 6 bases lay between the germline ends. CDR3 coding DNA: TGTGCCAGCAGTTACGAAAGGAACTATGGCTACACCTTC. Translated: CASSYERNYGYTF.

This clonotype turned up a few times. The chain couples TRBV19 to TRBJ1-2, with D maybe TRBD1 (5 bases). Trimming took 5 bases from V and 4 from J, leaving 17 bases between them. This CDR3 spans 15 amino acids. CDR1 and CDR2 (germline): LNHDA, SQIVND (reference sequence). The CDR3 region is CASSEVLRQTYGYTF. The CDR3 DNA reads TGTGCCAGTAGTGAGGTCCTTCGACAGACCTATGGCTACACCTTC.

A few counts support this clonotype. J is TRBJ2-7 and V is TRBV6-5; 10 nucleotides match TRBD1. The CDR3 spans 15 residues. CDR1 and CDR2 from the germline V gene are MNHEY and SVGAGI. With 0 bases clipped from V and 6 bases from J, the junction kept 5 bases outside the gene matches. The CDR3 coding sequence is TGTGCCAGCAGTTACTCAAGGACAGGGGGTCTCGAGCAGTACTTC. As protein: CASSYSRTGGLEQYF.

The rearrangement joins TRBV10-2 to TRBJ1-1; a weak D match, TRBD1 (6 bases). This CDR3 has 13 amino acids. V was shortened by 5 bases and J by 7 bases, with 14 bases between the two germline ends. CDR1 and CDR2 from the germline V gene are WSHSY and SAAADI. CDR3 loop: CASSHIGGFEAFF. Written as DNA, the CDR3 is TGCGCCAGCAGTCACATCGGGGGCTTTGAAGCTTTCTTT.

The rearrangement joins TRBV2 to TRBJ2-4; no firm D call. The CDR3 consists of 14 residues. V shed 1 base and J shed 1 base, with 5 bases lying between them. The germline gives CDR1 SNHLY, CDR2 FYNNEI. CDR3 coding DNA: TGTGCCAGCAGTGAAGAGGTGGCCAAAAACATTCAGTACTTC. Protein: CASSEEVAKNIQYF. Full variable domain (rest looked up from reference TRBV2 and TRBJ2-4): EPEVTQTPSHQVTQMGQEVILRCVPISNHLYFYWYRQILGQKVEFLVSFYNNEISEKSEIFDDQFSVERPDGSNFTLKIRSTKLEDSAMYFCASSEEVAKNIQYFGAGTRLSVL.

This clonotype was picked up many times. This chain uses TRBV29-1 with TRBJ2-3, with 8 bases lining up with TRBD2. The CDR3 runs to 12 residues. The ends lost 7 bases at V and 5 bases at J; junction bases unmatched: 5. Germline CDR1 is SQVTM and CDR2 is ANQGSEA. The CDR3 coding sequence is TGCAGCGAAAGCGGGAGTGGAGATACGCAGTATTTT. Translating gives CSESGSGDTQYF.

This clonotype came up many times. The chain joins TRBV6-2 or TRBV6-3 to TRBJ1-2, with 7 bases lining up with TRBD1. The CDR3 covers 14 residues. V was pared by 6 bases and J by 4 bases, with 8 bases of the junction left unmatched. Germline CDR1 is MNHEY and CDR2 is SVGEGT. The CDR3 reads CASRDRNPLYGYTF. The CDR3 DNA is TGTGCCAGCAGGGACAGGAATCCTCTCTATGGCTACACCTTC.

This clonotype was recorded a few times. A junction boundary mismatches the germline segment, possibly from a read error. This rearrangement joins TRBV9 to TRBJ1-3; D ambiguous. CDR1 and CDR2 from the germline V gene are SGDLS and YYNGEE. CDR3 length equals 16 residues. The CDR3 nucleotides are TGTGCCAGCAGCCCCCAGAAAAGAGGCTCTGAAAACACCATATATTTT. Translation gives CASSPQKRGSENTIYF.

J is TRBJ2-2 and V is TRBV7-3; D perhaps matches TRBD1 (6 bases). With 2 bases removed from V and 1 base from J, the gap between germline ends came to 8 bases. Looked up from germline, CDR1 is SGHTA and CDR2 is FQGTGA. The CDR3 spans 15 residues. DNA of the CDR3: TGTGCCAGCAGCTTAGACAGGAGGAACACCGGGGAGCTGTTTTTT. Amino acid sequence: CASSLDRRNTGELFF.

This clonotype was seen only a few times. This chain joins TRBV27 and TRBJ2-7, with D tentatively TRBD1 or TRBD2 (5 bases each). In germline, CDR1 is MNHEY, CDR2 SMNVEV (reference sequence). V was shortened by 0 bases and J by 3 bases, with 18 bases between the two germline ends. The CDR3 consists of 17 residues. CDR3 coding DNA: TGTGCCAGCAGTTTATCGGCATGGGGGACCGGGTTCTACGAGCAGTACTTC. It yields the protein CASSLSAWGTGFYEQYF.

This clonotype has a count of ten or more. The chain combines TRBV7-9 with TRBJ2-5; D gene ambiguous. Germline CDR1 SEHNR, CDR2 FQNEAQ (reference sequence). V lost 4 bases, J lost 3 bases, and 6 bases lay in between. The CDR3 is 12 residues long. CDR3 protein: CASSSIKETQYF. The CDR3 nucleotides are TGTGCCAGCAGCTCAATTAAAGAGACCCAGTACTTC.

This clonotype was detected a few times. The V gene is TRBV7-9, the J gene TRBJ2-7; TRBD1 aligns across 9 bases. The CDR3 has 14 amino acids. J gave up 6 bases and V 5 bases, and 8 bases lay outside the gene matches. The germline CDR1 and CDR2 sequences are SEHNR and FQNEAQ (reference sequence). The DNA of the CDR3 is TGTGCCAGCAGCGCCGGGACAGGGCTCGGCGAGCAGTACTTC. Translation gives CASSAGTGLGEQYF.

In this sample, this clonotype turned up many times. The chain recombines TRBV27 with TRBJ1-2, with D perhaps matching TRBD1 (5 bases). The CDR3 contains 15 residues. Deletions cut 8 bases from V and 4 bases from J, with 20 bases between. Germline V gives CDR1 MNHEY, CDR2 SMNVEV (reference sequence). CDR3 in amino acids: CASRPSGADIYGYTF. The CDR3 DNA sequence: TGTGCCAGCCGTCCTTCCGGGGCCGACATCTATGGCTACACCTTC.

This clonotype showed up just a few times. The chain uses TRBV5-1 and TRBJ2-5; 10 bases fit TRBD2. V shed 3 bases and J 4 bases; nucleotides not matched to a gene: 6. CDR1 and CDR2 from the germline V gene are SGHRS and YFSETQ. This CDR3 has 15 residues. The CDR3 sequence is CASSSLAGRGETQYF. CDR3 DNA sequence: TGCGCCAGCAGCTCACTAGCGGGAAGGGGAGAGACCCAGTACTTC.